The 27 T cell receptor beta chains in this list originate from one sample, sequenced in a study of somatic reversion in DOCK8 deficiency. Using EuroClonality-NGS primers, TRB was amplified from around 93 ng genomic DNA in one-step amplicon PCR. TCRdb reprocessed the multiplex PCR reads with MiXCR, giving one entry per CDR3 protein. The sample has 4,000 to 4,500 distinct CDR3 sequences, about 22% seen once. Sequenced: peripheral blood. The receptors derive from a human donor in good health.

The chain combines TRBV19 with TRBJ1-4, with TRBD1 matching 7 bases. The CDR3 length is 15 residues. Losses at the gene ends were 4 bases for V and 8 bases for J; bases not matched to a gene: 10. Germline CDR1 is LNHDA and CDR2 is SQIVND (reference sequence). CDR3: CASSTRQGPTEKLFF. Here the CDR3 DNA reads TGTGCCAGTAGTACTCGACAGGGCCCAACCGAAAAACTGTTTTTT.

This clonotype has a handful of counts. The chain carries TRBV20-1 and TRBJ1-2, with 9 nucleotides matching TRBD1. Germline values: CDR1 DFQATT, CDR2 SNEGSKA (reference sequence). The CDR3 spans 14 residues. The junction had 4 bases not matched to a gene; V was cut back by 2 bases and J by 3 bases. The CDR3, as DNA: TGCAGTGCTAGATCGGGACAGGGAGACTATGGCTACACCTTC. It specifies CSARSGQGDYGYTF.

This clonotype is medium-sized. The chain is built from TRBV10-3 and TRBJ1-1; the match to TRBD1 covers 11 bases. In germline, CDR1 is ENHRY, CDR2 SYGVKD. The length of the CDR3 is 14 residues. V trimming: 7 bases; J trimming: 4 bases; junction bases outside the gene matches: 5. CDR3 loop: CAITGQGAPTEAFF. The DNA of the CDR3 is TGTGCCATCACTGGACAGGGGGCCCCCACTGAAGCTTTCTTT.

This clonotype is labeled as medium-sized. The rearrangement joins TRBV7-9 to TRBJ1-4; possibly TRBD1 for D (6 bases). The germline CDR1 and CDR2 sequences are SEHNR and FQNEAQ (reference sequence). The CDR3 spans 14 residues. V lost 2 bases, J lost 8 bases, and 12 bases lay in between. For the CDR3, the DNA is TGTGCCAGCAGCTTAATGGGGGCGGGAGAAAAACTGTTTTTT. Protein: CASSLMGAGEKLFF.

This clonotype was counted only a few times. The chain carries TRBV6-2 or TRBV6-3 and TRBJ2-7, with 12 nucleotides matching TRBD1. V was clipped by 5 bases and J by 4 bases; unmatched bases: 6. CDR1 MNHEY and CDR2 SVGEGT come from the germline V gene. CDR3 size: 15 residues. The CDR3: CASSNRDRGLYEQYF. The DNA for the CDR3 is TGTGCCAGCAGTAACCGGGACAGGGGGCTTTACGAGCAGTACTTC.

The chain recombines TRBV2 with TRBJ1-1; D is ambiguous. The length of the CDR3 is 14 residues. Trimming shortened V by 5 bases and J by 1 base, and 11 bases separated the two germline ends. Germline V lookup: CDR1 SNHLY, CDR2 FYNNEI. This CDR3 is CASSLVLGNTEAFF. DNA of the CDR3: TGTGCCAGCAGTTTGGTCTTGGGGAACACTGAAGCTTTCTTT.

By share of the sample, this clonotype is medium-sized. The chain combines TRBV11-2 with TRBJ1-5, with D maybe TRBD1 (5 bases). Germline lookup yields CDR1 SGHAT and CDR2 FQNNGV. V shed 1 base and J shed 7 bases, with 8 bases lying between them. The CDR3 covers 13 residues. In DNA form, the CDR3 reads TGTGCCAGCAGCTTAGGGGACCGGCAGCCCCAGCATTTT. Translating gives CASSLGDRQPQHF.

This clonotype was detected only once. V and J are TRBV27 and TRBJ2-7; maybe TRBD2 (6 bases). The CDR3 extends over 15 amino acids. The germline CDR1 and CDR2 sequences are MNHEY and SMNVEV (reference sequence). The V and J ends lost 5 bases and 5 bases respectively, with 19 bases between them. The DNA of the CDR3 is TGTGCCAGCAGTGTCATCCCGGTACTAGCTAACGAGCAGTACTTC. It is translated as CASSVIPVLANEQYF.

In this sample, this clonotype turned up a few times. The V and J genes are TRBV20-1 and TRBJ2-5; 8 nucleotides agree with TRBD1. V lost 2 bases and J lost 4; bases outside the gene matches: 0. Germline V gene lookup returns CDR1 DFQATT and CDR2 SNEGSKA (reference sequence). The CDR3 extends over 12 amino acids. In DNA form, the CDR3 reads TGCAGTGCTAGAACAGGGGGAGAGACCCAGTACTTC. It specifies CSARTGGETQYF.

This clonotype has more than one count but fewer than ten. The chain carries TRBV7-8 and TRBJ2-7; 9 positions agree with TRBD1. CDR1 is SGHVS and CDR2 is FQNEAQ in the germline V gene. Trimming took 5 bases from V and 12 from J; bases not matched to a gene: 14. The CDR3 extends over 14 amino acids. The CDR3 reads CASSATGGFGQWYF. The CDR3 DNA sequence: TGTGCCAGCAGCGCAACAGGGGGCTTCGGGCAGTGGTACTTC.

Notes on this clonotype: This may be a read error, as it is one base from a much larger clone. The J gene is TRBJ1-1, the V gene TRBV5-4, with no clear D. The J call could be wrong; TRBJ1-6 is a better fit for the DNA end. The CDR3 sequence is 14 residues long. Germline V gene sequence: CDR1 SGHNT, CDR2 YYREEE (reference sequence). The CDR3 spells CASNLGRSDSPLHF. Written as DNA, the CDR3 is TGTGCCAGCAACTTGGGGAGGTCGGATTCACCCCTCCACTTT.

CDR3 loop: CAEDRLSYGYTF. In nucleotides, the CDR3 is TGTGCCGAGGACAGATTGTCCTATGGCTACACCTTC. J is TRBJ1-2 and V is TRBV7-8; the D gene is possibly TRBD1 (6 bases). Germline V gene data show CDR1 as SGHVS and CDR2 as FQNEAQ. This CDR3 is 12 amino acids long. Trimming left V 11 bases short and J 4 bases short, with 14 bases between.

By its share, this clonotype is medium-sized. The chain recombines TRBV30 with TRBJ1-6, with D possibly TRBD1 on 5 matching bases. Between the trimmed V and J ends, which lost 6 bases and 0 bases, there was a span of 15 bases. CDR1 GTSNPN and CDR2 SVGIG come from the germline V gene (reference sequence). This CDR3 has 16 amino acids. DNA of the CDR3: TGTGCCTGCTCGACAGTCTCCAGCTCCTATAATTCACCCCTCCACTTT. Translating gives CACSTVSSSYNSPLHF.

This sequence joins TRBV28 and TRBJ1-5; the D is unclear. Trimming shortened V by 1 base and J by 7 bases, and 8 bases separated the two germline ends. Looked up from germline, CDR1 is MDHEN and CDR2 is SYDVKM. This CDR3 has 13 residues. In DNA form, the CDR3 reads TGTGCCAGCAGTTTATTCCCGGGGCAGCCCCAGCATTTT. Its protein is CASSLFPGQPQHF.

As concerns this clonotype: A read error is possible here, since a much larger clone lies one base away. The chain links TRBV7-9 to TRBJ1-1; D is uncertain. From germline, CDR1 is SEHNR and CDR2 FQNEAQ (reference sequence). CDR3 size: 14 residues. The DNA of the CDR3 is TGTGCCAGCAGCTTAGTCATCTCGAACACTGAAGCTTCCTTT. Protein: CASSLVISNTEASF.

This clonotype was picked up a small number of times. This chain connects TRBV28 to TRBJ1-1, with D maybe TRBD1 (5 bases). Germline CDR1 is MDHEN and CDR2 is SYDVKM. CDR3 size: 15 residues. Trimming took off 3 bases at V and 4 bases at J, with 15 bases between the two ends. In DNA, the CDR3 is TGTGCCAGCAGTTTTGTACAGGTAGGCGGCACTGAAGCTTTCTTT. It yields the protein CASSFVQVGGTEAFF.

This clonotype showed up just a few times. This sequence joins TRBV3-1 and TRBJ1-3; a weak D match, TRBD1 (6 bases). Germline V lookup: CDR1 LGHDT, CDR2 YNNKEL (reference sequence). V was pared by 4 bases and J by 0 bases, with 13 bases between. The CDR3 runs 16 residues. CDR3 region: CASSPHTGPSGNTIYF. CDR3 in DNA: TGTGCCAGCAGCCCGCATACAGGGCCCTCTGGAAACACCATATATTTT. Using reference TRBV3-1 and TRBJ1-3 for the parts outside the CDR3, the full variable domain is DTAVSQTPKYLVTQMGNDKSIKCEQNLGHDTMYWYKQDSKKFLKIMFSYNNKELIINETVPNRFSPKSPDKAHLNLHINSLELGDSAVYFCASSPHTGPSGNTIYFGEGSWLTVV.

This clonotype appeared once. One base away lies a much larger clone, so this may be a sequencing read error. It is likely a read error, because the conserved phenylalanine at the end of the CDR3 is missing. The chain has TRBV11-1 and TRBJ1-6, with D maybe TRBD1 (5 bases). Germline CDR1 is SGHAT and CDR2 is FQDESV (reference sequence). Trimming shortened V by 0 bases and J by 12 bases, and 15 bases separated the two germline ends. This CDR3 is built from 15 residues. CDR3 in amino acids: CASSLAGTGKEPLHL. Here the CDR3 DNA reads TGTGCCAGCAGCTTAGCCGGGACGGGCAAGGAACCCCTCCACCTT.

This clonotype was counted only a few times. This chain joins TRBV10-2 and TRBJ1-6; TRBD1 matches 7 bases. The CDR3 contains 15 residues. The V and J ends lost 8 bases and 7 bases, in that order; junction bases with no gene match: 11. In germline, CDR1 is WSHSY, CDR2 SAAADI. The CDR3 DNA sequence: TGCGCCAGCTCCCGGACAGGAGTCGTGAATTCACCCCTCCACTTT. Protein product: CASSRTGVVNSPLHF.

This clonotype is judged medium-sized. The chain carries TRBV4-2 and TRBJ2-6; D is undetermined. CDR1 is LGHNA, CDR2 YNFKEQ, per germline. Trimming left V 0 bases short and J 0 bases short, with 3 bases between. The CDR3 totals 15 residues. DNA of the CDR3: TGTGCCAGCAGCCAAGACAGCTCTGGGGCCAACGTCCTGACTTTC. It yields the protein CASSQDSSGANVLTF.

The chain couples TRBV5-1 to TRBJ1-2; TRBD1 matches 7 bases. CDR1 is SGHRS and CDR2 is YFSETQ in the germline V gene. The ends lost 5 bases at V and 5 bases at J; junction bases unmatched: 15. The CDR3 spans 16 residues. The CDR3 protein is CASSADPVGDRYGYTF. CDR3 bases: TGCGCCAGCAGTGCCGACCCGGTGGGGGACAGATATGGCTACACCTTC.

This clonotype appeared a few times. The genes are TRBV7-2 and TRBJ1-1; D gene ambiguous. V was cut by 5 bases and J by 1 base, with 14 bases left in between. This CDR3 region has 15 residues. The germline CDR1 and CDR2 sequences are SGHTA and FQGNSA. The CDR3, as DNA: TGTGCCAGCAGCCCAAGGACGACTGCGAACACTGAAGCTTTCTTT. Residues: CASSPRTTANTEAFF.

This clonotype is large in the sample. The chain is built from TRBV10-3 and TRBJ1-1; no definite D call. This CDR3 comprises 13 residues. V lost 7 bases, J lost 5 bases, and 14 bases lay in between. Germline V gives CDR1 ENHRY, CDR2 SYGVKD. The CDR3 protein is CAITIDLETEAFF. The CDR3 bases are TGTGCCATCACCATCGATCTTGAAACTGAAGCTTTCTTT.

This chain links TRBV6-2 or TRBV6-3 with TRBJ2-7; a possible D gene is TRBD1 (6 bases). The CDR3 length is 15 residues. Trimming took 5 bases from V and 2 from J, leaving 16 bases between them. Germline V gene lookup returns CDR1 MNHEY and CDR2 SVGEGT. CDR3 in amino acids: CASSRYPTGPYEQYF. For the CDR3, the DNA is TGTGCCAGCAGTCGATACCCGACAGGACCCTACGAGCAGTACTTC.

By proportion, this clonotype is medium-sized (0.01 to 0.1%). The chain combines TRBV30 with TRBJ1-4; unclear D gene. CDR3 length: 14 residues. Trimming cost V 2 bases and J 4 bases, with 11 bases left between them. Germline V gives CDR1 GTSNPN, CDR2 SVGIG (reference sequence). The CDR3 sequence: CAWSHRVVNEKLFF. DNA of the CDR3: TGTGCCTGGAGTCACCGGGTCGTTAATGAAAAACTGTTTTTT.

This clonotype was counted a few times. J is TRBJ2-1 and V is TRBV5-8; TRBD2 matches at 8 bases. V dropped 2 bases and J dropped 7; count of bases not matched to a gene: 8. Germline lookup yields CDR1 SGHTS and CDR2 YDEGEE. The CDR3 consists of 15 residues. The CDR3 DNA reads TGTGCCAGCAGCTTTCTGTCGGGGGGGGAGAATGAGCAGTTCTTC. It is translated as CASSFLSGGENEQFF.

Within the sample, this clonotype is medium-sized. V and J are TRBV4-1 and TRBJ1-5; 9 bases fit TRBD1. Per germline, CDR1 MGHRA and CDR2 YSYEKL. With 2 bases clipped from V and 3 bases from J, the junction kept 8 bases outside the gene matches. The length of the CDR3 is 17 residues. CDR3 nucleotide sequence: TGCGCCAGCAGCCAATCGGAAACAGGGGGCCTCAATCAGCCCCAGCATTTT. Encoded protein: CASSQSETGGLNQPQHF.